The 5 T cell receptor beta chains in this list originate from one sample, sequenced in a study of shared clonotypes between healthy human individuals. Sequencing was performed with immunoSEQ multiplex PCR; in TCRdb, only in-frame clones are kept and a portion is missing. The sample has approximately 500,000 clones, approximately 85% seen once; the top ten hold over 10%. The sample was PBMCs. Receptors originate from a woman aged 40 to 50 in good health. Some clones in this sample may be carry-over from other donors' samples.

Notes on this clone: The germline gene is not matched at one end of the junction; a read error may be the cause. The rearrangement uses TRBV5-1 and TRBJ2-7; 8 bases match TRBD2. Per the germline V gene, CDR1 is SGHRS and CDR2 is YFSETQ. This CDR3 spans 16 amino acids. The DNA of the CDR3 is TGCGCCAGCAGCTTGGCGGAGCGGGGGACGTCCTACGGGCAGTACTTC. Amino acids: CASSLAERGTSYGQYF.

This chain links TRBV7-2 with TRBJ2-4; D ambiguous. This CDR3 is 13 amino acids long. The germline gives CDR1 SGHTA, CDR2 FQGNSA. V lost 6 bases, J lost 6 bases, and 12 bases lay in between. CDR3 DNA sequence: TGTGCCAGCAGGGGATTACTTCCAAACATTCAGTACTTC. As protein: CASRGLLPNIQYF.

The chain is built from TRBV29-1 and TRBJ2-5; 12 bases map to TRBD1. The J call could be wrong; TRBJ2-7 is a better fit for the DNA end. The length of the CDR3 is 17 residues. Germline V CDR1 and CDR2: SQVTM, ANQGSEA. The CDR3 DNA follows: TGCAGCGTTGAGGAGGGGGCCCCGGGACAGGGGGCGTACGAGCAGTACTTC. Translation gives CSVEEGAPGQGAYEQYF.

A single count supports this clone. This sequence joins TRBV11-3 and TRBJ2-3, with 9 bases identical to TRBD2. The V gene's germline CDR1 is SGHNT and CDR2 YENEEA. This CDR3 is 17 amino acids long. V lost 4 bases to trimming and J lost 5 bases; unmatched junction nucleotides: 13. Here the CDR3 DNA reads TGTGCCAGCAGCTCAAGGACTAGCGTGGGGGACAGAGATACGCAGTATTTT. Residues: CASSSRTSVGDRDTQYF.

The chain combines TRBV28 with TRBJ1-2, with D perhaps matching TRBD1 (5 bases). Trimming stripped 2 bases from V and 7 bases from J, with 8 bases between. From germline, CDR1 is MDHEN and CDR2 SYDVKM. This CDR3 spans 12 amino acids. The CDR3 DNA sequence: TGTGCCAGCAGTTTAACAGGAACTGGCTACACCTTC. This translates into CASSLTGTGYTF.